One and the same sample provided the 30 T cell receptor beta chains below, sequenced in a study of tissue T cells after allogeneic stem cell transplantation. Steroid-refractory graft-versus-host disease after allogeneic hematopoietic cell transplant qualified adults for prospective research-autopsy enrollment. Method: immunoSEQ multiplex PCR; TCRdb's copy keeps in-frame clones and lacks some. The sample lists 2,800 or so clones; around 60% were seen once. This specimen was duodenal tissue, taken at autopsy. These receptors came from a male patient over 55 with steroid-refractory graft-versus-host disease after an allogeneic stem cell transplant. Some T cells here may be from the graft donor.

The gene calls are TRBV5-6 and TRBJ2-7; no clear D gene. Germline values: CDR1 SGHDT, CDR2 YYEEEE. Trimming left V 1 base short and J 5 bases short, with 7 bases between. This CDR3 spans 12 amino acids. CDR3 DNA: TGTGCCAGCAGCTTGTCTTACCACGAGCAGTACTTC. This gives the protein CASSLSYHEQYF. The variable domain in full, with the rest retrieved from reference TRBV5-6 and TRBJ2-7, is DAGVTQSPTHLIKTRGQQVTLRCSPKSGHDTVSWYQQALGQGPQFIFQYYEEEERQRGNFPDRFSGHQFPNYSSELNVNALLLGDSALYLCASSLSYHEQYFGPGTRLTVT.

The count of this clone is one. The rearrangement links TRBV7-2 to TRBJ1-2, with a weak D call TRBD1 (5 bases). CDR3 length equals 15 residues. The V end was cut by 5 bases, the J end by 0 bases, with 13 bases between. Germline V lookup: CDR1 SGHTA, CDR2 FQGNSA. The CDR3 DNA follows: TGTGCCAGCAGCCCGGGACCGGGAGCTAACTATGGCTACACCTTC. Translating it yields CASSPGPGANYGYTF.

This chain connects TRBV3-1 (or the pseudogene TRBV3-2) to TRBJ1-2, with a tentative D call TRBD1 (6 bases). There are 16 residues in the CDR3. Germline lookup yields CDR1 LGHDT and CDR2 YNNKEL (reference sequence). V was pared by 1 base and J by 6 bases, with 18 bases between. The CDR3 nucleotides read TGTGCCAGCAGCCAAGGCCAGATGACAGGAACTCATGGCTACACCTTC. The encoded protein is CASSQGQMTGTHGYTF.

In this sample, this clone is medium-sized. The chain links TRBV12-3 or TRBV12-4 to TRBJ1-2; D remains ambiguous. The CDR3 is 12 amino acids. V was pared by 1 base and J by 8 bases, with 8 bases between. The CDR3 protein is CASSLEQRGYTF. Written as DNA, the CDR3 is TGTGCCAGCAGTTTAGAACAACGCGGCTACACCTTC.

V and J are TRBV12-5 and TRBJ1-6; D unresolved. The germline gives CDR1 LGHNT, CDR2 FRNRAP. V gave up 0 bases and J gave up 0 bases, with 12 bases separating them. The CDR3 loop spans 18 amino acids. Here the CDR3 DNA reads TGTGCTAGTGGTTTGGTACGGAGTGGGTACTCCTATAATTCACCCCTCCACTTT. This codes for CASGLVRSGYSYNSPLHF.

This clone was seen a few times. This chain uses TRBV5-4 with TRBJ2-7; 8 bases are shared with TRBD1. V lost 0 bases to trimming and J lost 6 bases; unmatched junction nucleotides: 11. Per germline, CDR1 SGHNT and CDR2 YYREEE (reference sequence). CDR3 length equals 16 residues. CDR3 amino acids: CASSLEVFQGASEQYF. In DNA, the CDR3 is TGTGCCAGCAGCTTGGAGGTCTTTCAGGGGGCAAGCGAGCAGTACTTC.

With respect to this clone: A junction boundary mismatches the germline segment, possibly from a read error. This chain joins TRBV4-2 and TRBJ2-7; 10 positions agree with TRBD1. Germline values: CDR1 LGHNA, CDR2 YNFKEQ. The CDR3 is 14 amino acids. CDR3 bases: TGTGCCAGCAGCCGCGGGACAGGGGTCTACGGGCAGTACTTC. This gives the protein CASSRGTGVYGQYF.

The gene calls are TRBV6-5 and TRBJ2-3; 7 nucleotides agree with TRBD2. The CDR3 sequence is 15 residues long. The trim removed 6 bases at V and 0 bases at J, leaving 6 bases unmatched. Germline V CDR1 and CDR2: MNHEY, SVGAGI. The CDR3 here is CASRRGRASTDTQYF. The DNA of the CDR3 is TGTGCCAGCAGGCGGGGGAGGGCTAGCACAGATACGCAGTATTTT.

This clone is medium-sized. The chain carries TRBV7-6 and TRBJ2-5; D ambiguous. V was trimmed by 2 bases and J by 1 base, leaving 11 bases between them. This CDR3 has 15 amino acids. Germline CDR1 and CDR2: SGHVS and FNYEAQ. The CDR3 region has the DNA TGTGCCAGCAGCTTACAGGTTAAGGGCCAAGAGACCCAGTACTTC. Translating gives CASSLQVKGQETQYF.

Comment on this clone: A much more abundant neighbour one base away suggests this may be a read error. Within the sample, other DNA sequences also encode this same CDR3. The chain uses TRBV4-1 and TRBJ1-5, with TRBD1 as a possible D gene (5 bases). Germline CDR1 reads MGHRA; CDR2 reads YSYEKL. The V and J ends lost 4 bases and 0 bases respectively, with 22 bases between them. This CDR3 is 19 amino acids long. In DNA, the CDR3 is TGCGCCAGCAGCCCGGCACCGGGACCTTTGGATCATAGCAATCAGCCCCAGCATTTT. Its translation is CASSPAPGPLDHSNQPQHF.

This clone is categorized as medium-sized (0.01 to 0.1%). The chain couples TRBV27 to TRBJ2-3, with TRBD1 matching 7 bases. Trimming cost V 2 bases and J 0 bases; bases outside gene matches: 2. The CDR3 loop spans 15 amino acids. Germline loops: CDR1 MNHEY, CDR2 SMNVEV (reference sequence). CDR3 loop: CASSLRGQSTDTQYF. CDR3 sequence (DNA): TGTGCCAGCAGTTTAAGGGGACAGAGCACAGATACGCAGTATTTT.

V gene TRBV14 combines with J gene TRBJ2-7; 7 bases are shared with TRBD1. From germline, CDR1 is SGHDN and CDR2 FVKESK. The V segment lost 4 bases and the J segment 3 bases; nucleotides outside the gene matches: 3. CDR3 length equals 13 residues. The CDR3: CASSPRTGYEQYF. CDR3 in DNA: TGTGCCAGCAGCCCGCGGACAGGCTACGAGCAGTACTTC. Together with reference TRBV14 and TRBJ2-7, the CDR3 gives the full variable domain: EAGVTQFPSHSVIEKGQTVTLRCDPISGHDNLYWYRRVMGKEIKFLLHFVKESKQDESGMPNNRFLAERTGGTYSTLKVQPAELEDSGVYFCASSPRTGYEQYFGPGTRLTVT.

V is TRBV7-9 and J is TRBJ1-2; D gene ambiguous. V lost 3 bases and J 6 bases, leaving 20 bases between the germline ends. Germline CDR1 SEHNR, CDR2 FQNEAQ (reference sequence). The CDR3 contains 16 residues. The CDR3 is CASSFGNLKEVDGYTF. CDR3 nucleotides: TGTGCCAGCAGCTTCGGGAACCTAAAGGAGGTCGATGGCTACACCTTC.

There are a few counts of this clone. V gene TRBV5-8 combines with J gene TRBJ2-5; D is ambiguous. Per the germline V gene, CDR1 is SGHTS and CDR2 is YDEGEE. Deletions cut 0 bases from V and 6 bases from J, with 9 bases between. The CDR3 totals 13 residues. CDR3 in amino acids: CASSLGESKTQYF. As DNA, the CDR3 is TGTGCCAGCAGCTTGGGGGAAAGTAAGACCCAGTACTTC.

The V gene is TRBV5-8, the J gene TRBJ2-7; D gene unclear. Germline V gives CDR1 SGHTS, CDR2 YDEGEE. Trimming removed 1 base at V and 0 bases at J, with 8 bases between. This CDR3 spans 14 amino acids. The CDR3 reads CASSLYAISYEQYF. The CDR3 nucleotides are TGTGCCAGCAGCTTGTATGCGATCTCCTACGAGCAGTACTTC.

In this sample, this clone turned up once. This chain's CDR3 is CASSPGVVAYEQYF. The CDR3, as DNA: TGTGCCAGCAGCCCTGGGGTGGTTGCCTACGAGCAGTACTTC. The chain joins TRBV7-2 to TRBJ2-7; D is ambiguous. Germline V gene sequence: CDR1 SGHTA, CDR2 FQGNSA. The ends were cut back, 5 bases at V and 2 bases at J, with 13 bases in the middle. The CDR3 covers 14 residues.

CDR3 DNA: TGTGCCAGCAGCTTTCCGACCGTTCGAGGCACTGAAGCTTTCTTT. Its protein product is CASSFPTVRGTEAFF. The rearrangement uses TRBV7-2 and TRBJ1-1; D not certain. CDR3 length: 15 amino acids. V lost 3 bases to trimming and J lost 4 bases, with 15 bases between them. Germline CDR1 reads SGHTA; CDR2 reads FQGNSA.

The gene calls are TRBV5-8 and TRBJ2-3; 11 bases agree with TRBD2. Germline V lookup: CDR1 SGHTS, CDR2 YDEGEE. The CDR3 spans 18 residues. Trimming at V came to 0 bases and at J to 2 bases, leaving 8 bases not matched to a gene. The CDR3 DNA reads as TGTGCCAGCAGCTTGGGCGAGGGGACTAGCGGCACCACAGATACGCAGTATTTT. Protein sequence: CASSLGEGTSGTTDTQYF. The whole variable domain, filled in from reference TRBV5-8 and TRBJ2-3, reads EAGVTQSPTHLIKTRGQQATLRCSPISGHTSVYWYQQALGLGLQFLLWYDEGEERNRGNFPPRFSGRQFPNYSSELNVNALELEDSALYLCASSLGEGTSGTTDTQYFGPGTRLTVL.

This clone is large. The chain links TRBV19 to TRBJ1-1, with 8 bases fitting TRBD1. Germline values: CDR1 LNHDA, CDR2 SQIVND (reference sequence). After removal of 3 bases from V and 9 bases from J, the junction contained 12 bases not matched to a gene. This CDR3 has 15 amino acids. The CDR3 sequence: CASSIRDRLQGQAFF. The CDR3 DNA reads as TGTGCCAGTAGTATTCGGGACAGGCTTCAGGGTCAAGCTTTCTTT.

In its sample, this clone was seen a few times. The genes are TRBV7-9 and TRBJ2-3, with D possibly matching TRBD1 (5 bases). Looked up from germline, CDR1 is SEHNR and CDR2 is FQNEAQ (reference sequence). This CDR3 spans 13 amino acids. Trimming shortened V by 5 bases and J by 5 bases, and 11 bases separated the two germline ends. In DNA form, the CDR3 reads TGTGCCAGCAGCAGTTCAGGGATAGATACGCAGTATTTT. Translating it yields CASSSSGIDTQYF.

This chain uses TRBV11-2 with TRBJ2-1; D remains ambiguous. Germline assignment: CDR1 SGHAT and CDR2 FQNNGV. Trimming removed 5 bases at V and 0 bases at J, with 17 bases between. This CDR3 is 17 amino acids long. CDR3 sequence reads: CASSPRLSKSSYNEQFF. Here the CDR3 DNA reads TGTGCCAGCAGCCCCCGCCTTTCTAAGAGCTCCTACAATGAGCAGTTCTTC.

A few counts support this clone. The chain carries TRBV15 and TRBJ2-7; D not resolved. In germline, CDR1 is LNHNV, CDR2 YYDKDF (reference sequence). Between the trimmed V and J ends, which lost 0 bases and 2 bases, there was a span of 11 bases. CDR3 length: 15 amino acids. The CDR3, as DNA: TGTGCCACCAGCAGAGATAGGAACAGTCCCTACGAGCAGTACTTC. It is translated as CATSRDRNSPYEQYF.

V gene TRBV19 combines with J gene TRBJ2-7; 10 bases map to TRBD1. V was pared by 3 bases and J by 3 bases, with 2 bases of the junction left unmatched. Germline lookup yields CDR1 LNHDA and CDR2 SQIVND (reference sequence). CDR3 length equals 14 residues. CDR3 coding DNA: TGTGCCAGTAGTATCGACAGGGGGCACTACGAGCAGTACTTC. Protein product: CASSIDRGHYEQYF.

The chain carries TRBV7-2 and TRBJ2-3; D is uncertain. V gave up 1 base and J gave up 3 bases, with 11 bases separating them. In germline, CDR1 is SGHTA, CDR2 FQGNSA. The CDR3 extends over 15 amino acids. Here the CDR3 DNA reads TGTGCCAGCAGCTTAGGAACAATTTTAACAGATACGCAGTATTTT. Translation: CASSLGTILTDTQYF.

The chain carries TRBV5-1 and TRBJ1-6; TRBD1 is a possible D gene (5 bases). The CDR3 spans 16 residues. Germline V lookup: CDR1 SGHRS, CDR2 YFSETQ. With 5 bases removed from V and 3 bases from J, the gap between germline ends came to 15 bases. Written as DNA, the CDR3 is TGCGCCAGCAGACCCCACGGGACGGACTATAATTCACCCCTCCACTTT. Residues: CASRPHGTDYNSPLHF. The variable domain in full, completed from reference TRBV5-1 and TRBJ1-6, reads KAGVTQTPRYLIKTRGQQVTLSCSPISGHRSVSWYQQTPGQGLQFLFEYFSETQRNKGNFPGRFSGRQFSNSRSEMNVSTLELGDSALYLCASRPHGTDYNSPLHFGNGTRLTVT.

This chain links TRBV7-2 with TRBJ1-2; D gene ambiguous. Per germline, CDR1 SGHTA and CDR2 FQGNSA. The CDR3 runs 15 residues. V lost 5 bases to trimming and J lost 4 bases, with 17 bases between them. The CDR3 is CASSPGPLGTYGYTF. The DNA for the CDR3 is TGTGCCAGCAGCCCCGGCCCCCTGGGCACCTATGGCTACACCTTC.

This rearrangement joins TRBV5-5 to TRBJ2-1; 13 nucleotides align to TRBD2. J was trimmed by 15 bases and V by 0 bases; bases with no gene match: 6. CDR3 length: 14 amino acids. Per germline, CDR1 SGHKS and CDR2 YYEKEE (reference sequence). CDR3 sequence (DNA): TGTGCCAGCAGCTTGGAGGTGACTAGCGGGGGGATGTTCTTC. This gives the protein CASSLEVTSGGMFF.

The CDR3 here is CASSQVMGAEQFF. In DNA form, the CDR3 reads TGTGCCAGCAGCCAAGTCATGGGGGCTGAGCAGTTCTTC. The V call is TRBV4-2, the J call TRBJ2-1, with a tentative D call TRBD1 (6 bases). This CDR3 is 13 amino acids long. The V gene's germline CDR1 is LGHNA and CDR2 YNFKEQ. V lost 1 base and J 9 bases, leaving 10 bases between the germline ends.

This chain uses TRBV4-3 with TRBJ1-4, with a tentative D call TRBD1 (6 bases). The CDR3 covers 18 residues. V was shortened by 0 bases and J by 0 bases, with 14 bases between the two germline ends. Germline CDR1 LGHNA, CDR2 YSLEER. CDR3 coding DNA: TGCGCCAGCAGCCAAGAGTTGGGGGGGCCCGCAACTAATGAAAAACTGTTTTTT. It specifies CASSQELGGPATNEKLFF.

This rearrangement joins TRBV12-3 or TRBV12-4 to TRBJ2-3, with no clear D. V lost 3 bases, J lost 5 bases, and 9 bases lay in between. The CDR3 runs 13 residues. The CDR3 protein is CASSFSTGDTQYF. The CDR3 bases are TGTGCCAGCAGTTTTTCGACGGGAGATACGCAGTATTTT.